The 5 T cell receptor beta chains in this list originate from one sample, sequenced in a study of shared clonotypes between healthy human individuals. Using immunoSEQ multiplex PCR, the repertoire was profiled, and TCRdb retains in-frame clones only, with some absent. The table has fewer than 550,000 clones, around 79% seen once. What was sequenced was PBMCs. The receptors shown here come from a woman between 40 and 50 years old in good health. Some clones in this sample may be carry-over from other donors' samples.

This sequence joins TRBV9 and TRBJ2-3; 13 nucleotides align to TRBD2. CDR1 and CDR2 from the germline V gene are SGDLS and YYNGEE. The CDR3 totals 16 residues. Unmatched junction bases numbered 7, after V lost 4 bases and J lost 5 bases. DNA for the CDR3: TGTGCCAGCAGCACTTGGACTAGCGGGAGTATAGATACGCAGTATTTT. Amino acids: CASSTWTSGSIDTQYF. The whole variable domain, filled in from reference TRBV9 and TRBJ2-3, reads DSGVTQTPKHLITATGQRVTLRCSPRSGDLSVYWYQQSLDQGLQFLIQYYNGEERAKGNILERFSAQQFPDLHSELNLSSLELGDSALYFCASSTWTSGSIDTQYFGPGTRLTVL.

CDR3 bases: TGTGCCAGCAGCCCCCTCGGGGCGAACACCGGGGAGCTGTTTTTT. It specifies CASSPLGANTGELFF. V usage is TRBV11-2 and J usage is TRBJ2-2; TRBD2 might be the D (5 bases). The germline V and J ends were trimmed by 5 bases and 0 bases, with 10 bases remaining between them. In germline, CDR1 is SGHAT, CDR2 FQNNGV. The CDR3 extends over 15 amino acids. Full variable domain (outside the CDR3, taken from reference TRBV11-2 and TRBJ2-2): EAGVAQSPRYKIIEKRQSVAFWCNPISGHATLYWYQQILGQGPKLLIQFQNNGVVDDSQLPKDRFSAERLKGVDSTLKIQPAKLEDSAVYLCASSPLGANTGELFFGEGSRLTVL.

V usage is TRBV30 and J usage is TRBJ2-3, with 7 bases fitting TRBD1. V gave up 1 base and J gave up 2 bases; unmatched junction bases: 6. The CDR3 is 15 amino acids. In germline, CDR1 is GTSNPN, CDR2 SVGIG (reference sequence). CDR3 nucleotides: TGTGCCTGGAGTGGGGAGAAGGGGGCCACAGATACGCAGTATTTT. Its protein product is CAWSGEKGATDTQYF.

This sequence joins TRBV19 and TRBJ2-1, with D perhaps TRBD2 (6 bases). Trimming left V 3 bases short and J 10 bases short, with 19 bases between. Germline V gene lookup returns CDR1 LNHDA and CDR2 SQIVND (reference sequence). The CDR3 runs to 15 residues. In DNA form, the CDR3 reads TGTGCCAGTAGTATCGGGGAGGCGGTTTATAGGGAGCAGTTCTTC. Protein product: CASSIGEAVYREQFF.

The J gene is TRBJ1-1, the V gene TRBV15, with D perhaps matching TRBD1 (5 bases). This CDR3 spans 14 amino acids. From germline, CDR1 is LNHNV and CDR2 YYDKDF (reference sequence). Trimming took off 4 bases at V and 2 bases at J, with 11 bases between the two ends. CDR3 sequence (DNA): TGTGCCACCAGCACCAGACAGTTTAACACTGAAGCTTTCTTT. Translating gives CATSTRQFNTEAFF.